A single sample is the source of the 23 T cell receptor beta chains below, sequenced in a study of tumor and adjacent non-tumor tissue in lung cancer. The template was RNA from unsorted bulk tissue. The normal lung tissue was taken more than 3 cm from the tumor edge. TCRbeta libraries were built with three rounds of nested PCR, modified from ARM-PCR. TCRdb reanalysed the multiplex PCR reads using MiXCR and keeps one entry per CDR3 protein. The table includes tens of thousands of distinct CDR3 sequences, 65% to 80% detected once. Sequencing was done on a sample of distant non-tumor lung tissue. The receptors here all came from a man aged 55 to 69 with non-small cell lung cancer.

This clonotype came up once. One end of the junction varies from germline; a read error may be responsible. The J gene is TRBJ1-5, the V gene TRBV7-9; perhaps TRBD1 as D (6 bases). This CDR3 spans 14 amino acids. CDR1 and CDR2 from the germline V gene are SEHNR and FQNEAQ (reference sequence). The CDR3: CACSTGYSNQHQHF. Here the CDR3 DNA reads TGTGCCTGCAGTACAGGGTATAGCAATCAGCACCAGCATTTT.

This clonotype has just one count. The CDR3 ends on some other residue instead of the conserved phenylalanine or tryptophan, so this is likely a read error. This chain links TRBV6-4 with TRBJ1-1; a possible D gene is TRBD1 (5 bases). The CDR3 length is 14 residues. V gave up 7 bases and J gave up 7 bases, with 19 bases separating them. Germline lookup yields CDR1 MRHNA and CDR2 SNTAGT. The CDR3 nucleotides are TGTGCCAGCAAGGACCAAGGGGTCGGGGATGAAGCTTTCCTT. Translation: CASKDQGVGDEAFL.

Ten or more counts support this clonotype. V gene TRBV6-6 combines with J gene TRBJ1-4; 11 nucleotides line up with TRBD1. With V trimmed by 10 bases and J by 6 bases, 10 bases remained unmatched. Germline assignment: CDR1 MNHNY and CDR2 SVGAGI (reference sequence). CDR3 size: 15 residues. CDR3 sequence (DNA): TGTGCCACCTGGACAGGGGGCGTTTGGGATGAAAAACTGTTTTTT. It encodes CATWTGGVWDEKLFF.

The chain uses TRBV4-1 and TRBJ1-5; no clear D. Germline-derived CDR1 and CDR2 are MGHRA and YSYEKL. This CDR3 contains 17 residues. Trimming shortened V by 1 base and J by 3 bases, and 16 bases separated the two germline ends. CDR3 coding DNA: TGCGCCAGCAGCCAAGTGCGAGGGTCAGATATCAATCAGCCCCAGCATTTT. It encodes CASSQVRGSDINQPQHF.

The CDR3 DNA reads as TGTGCCAGCAACCCCCATCAGGGTCCGAGTGTAAAACTGTTTTTT. It codes for CASNPHQGPSVKLFF. This chain connects TRBV7-8 to TRBJ1-4; D perhaps matches TRBD1 (5 bases). Germline CDR1 and CDR2: SGHVS and FQNEAQ. The CDR3 has 15 amino acids. V was pared by 7 bases and J by 10 bases, with 22 bases between.

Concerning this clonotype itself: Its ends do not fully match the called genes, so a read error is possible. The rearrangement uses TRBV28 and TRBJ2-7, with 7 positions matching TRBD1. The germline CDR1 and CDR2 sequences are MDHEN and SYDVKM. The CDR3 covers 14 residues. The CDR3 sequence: CASSSERDSYKHYF. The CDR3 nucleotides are TGTGCCAGTAGCTCCGAAAGGGACAGCTACAAGCATTACTTC.

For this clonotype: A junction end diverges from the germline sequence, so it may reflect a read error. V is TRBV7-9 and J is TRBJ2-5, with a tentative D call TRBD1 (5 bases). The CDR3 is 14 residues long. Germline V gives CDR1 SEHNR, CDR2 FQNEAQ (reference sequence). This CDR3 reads CAGSLSQAQETQYF. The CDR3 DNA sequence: TGTGCCGGCAGCTTATCACAGGCCCAAGAGACCCAGTACTTC.

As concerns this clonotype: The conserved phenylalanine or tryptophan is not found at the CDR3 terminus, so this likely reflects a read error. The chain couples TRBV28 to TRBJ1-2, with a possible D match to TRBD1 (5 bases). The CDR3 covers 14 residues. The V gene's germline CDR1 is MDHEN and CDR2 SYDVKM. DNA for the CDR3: TGCGCCAGCAGCCCACTAGGGACCAAAAATGGCTACACCTCC. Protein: CASSPLGTKNGYTS.

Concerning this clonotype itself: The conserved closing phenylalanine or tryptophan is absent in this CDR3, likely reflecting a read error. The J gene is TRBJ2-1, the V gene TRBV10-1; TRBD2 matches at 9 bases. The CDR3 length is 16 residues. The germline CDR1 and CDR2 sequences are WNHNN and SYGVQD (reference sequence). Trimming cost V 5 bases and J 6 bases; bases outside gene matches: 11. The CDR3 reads CASSPGTSRMGNEQFL. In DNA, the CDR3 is TGCGCCAGCAGTCCCGGGACTAGCAGGATGGGCAATGAGCAGTTCCTC.

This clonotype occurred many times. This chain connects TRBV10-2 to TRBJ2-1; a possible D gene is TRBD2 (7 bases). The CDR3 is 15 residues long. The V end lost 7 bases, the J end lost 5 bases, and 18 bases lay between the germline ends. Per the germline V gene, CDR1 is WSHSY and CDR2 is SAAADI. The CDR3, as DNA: TGCGCCAGCACCAGGGGCGGGGGAACGAACAATGAGCAGTTCTTC. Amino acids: CASTRGGGTNNEQFF.

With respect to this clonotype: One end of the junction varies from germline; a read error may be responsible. In DNA form, the CDR3 reads TGTGCCTGCAGACGCTCGGGACTAGCGGGAGAGACTCAGTACTTC. This codes for CACRRSGLAGETQYF. The chain is built from TRBV6-1 and TRBJ2-5, with 14 bases fitting TRBD2. The CDR3 is 15 amino acids. CDR1 and CDR2 from the germline V gene are MNHNS and SASEGT.

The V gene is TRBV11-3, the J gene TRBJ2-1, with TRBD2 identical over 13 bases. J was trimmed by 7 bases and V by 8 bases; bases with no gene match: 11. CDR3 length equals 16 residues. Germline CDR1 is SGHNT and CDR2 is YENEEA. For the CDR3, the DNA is TGTGCCAGCGGCTCTCAGGGACTAGCGGGGAATAATGAGCAGTTCTTC. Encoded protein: CASGSQGLAGNNEQFF. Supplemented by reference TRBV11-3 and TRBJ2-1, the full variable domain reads EAGVVQSPRYKIIEKKQPVAFWCNPISGHNTLYWYLQNLGQGPELLIRYENEEAVDDSQLPKDRFSAERLKGVDSTLKIQPAELGDSAVYLCASGSQGLAGNNEQFFGPGTRLTVL.

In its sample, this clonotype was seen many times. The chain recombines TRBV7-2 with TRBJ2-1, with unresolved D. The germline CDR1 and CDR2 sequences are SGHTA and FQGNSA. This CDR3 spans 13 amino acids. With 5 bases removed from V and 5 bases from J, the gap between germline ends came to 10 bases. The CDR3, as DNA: TGTGCCAGCAGCCCGGGTCCGAACAATGAGCAGTTCTTC. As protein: CASSPGPNNEQFF.

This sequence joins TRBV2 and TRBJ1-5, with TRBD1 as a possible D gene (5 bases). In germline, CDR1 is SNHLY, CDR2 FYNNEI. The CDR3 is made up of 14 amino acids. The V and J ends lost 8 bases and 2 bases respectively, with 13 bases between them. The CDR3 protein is CASSGGEGNQPQHF. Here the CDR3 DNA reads TGTGCCAGCTCGGGGGGAGAGGGCAATCAGCCCCAGCATTTT.

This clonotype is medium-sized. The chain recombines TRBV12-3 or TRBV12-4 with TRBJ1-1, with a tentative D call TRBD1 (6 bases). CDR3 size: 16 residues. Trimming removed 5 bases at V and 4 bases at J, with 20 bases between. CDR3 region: CASSLRTDKQGTEAFF. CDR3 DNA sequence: TGTGCCAGCAGTCTAAGAACCGACAAACAGGGCACTGAAGCTTTCTTT.

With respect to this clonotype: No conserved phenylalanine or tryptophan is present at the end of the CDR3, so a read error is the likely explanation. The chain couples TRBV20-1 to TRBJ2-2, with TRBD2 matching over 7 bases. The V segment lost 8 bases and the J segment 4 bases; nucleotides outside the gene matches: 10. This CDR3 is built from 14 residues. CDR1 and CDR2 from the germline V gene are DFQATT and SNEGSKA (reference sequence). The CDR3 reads CSTAVQRGTGELFL. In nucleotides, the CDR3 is TGCAGTACAGCTGTCCAGCGGGGCACCGGGGAGCTGTTTTTG.

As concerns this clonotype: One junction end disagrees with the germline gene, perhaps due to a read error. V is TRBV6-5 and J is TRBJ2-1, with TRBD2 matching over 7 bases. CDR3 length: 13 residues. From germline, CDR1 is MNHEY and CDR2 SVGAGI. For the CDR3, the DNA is TGTGCCAGCCGTTGGGCGGGAGTCAATGAGCAATGCTTC. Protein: CASRWAGVNEQCF.

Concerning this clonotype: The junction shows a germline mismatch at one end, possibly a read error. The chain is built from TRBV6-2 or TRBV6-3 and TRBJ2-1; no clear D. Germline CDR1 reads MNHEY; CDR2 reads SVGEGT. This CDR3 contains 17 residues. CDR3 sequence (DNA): TGTGCAAGCAGTTACAATATACGTGTGAGTTTCCCCCCTGAGCAGTTCTTC. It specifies CASSYNIRVSFPPEQFF.

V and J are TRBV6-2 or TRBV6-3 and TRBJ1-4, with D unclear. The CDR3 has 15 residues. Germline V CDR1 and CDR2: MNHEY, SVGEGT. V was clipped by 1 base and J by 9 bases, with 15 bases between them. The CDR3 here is CASSYYVGPKKKLFF. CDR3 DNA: TGTGCCAGCAGTTACTACGTTGGACCCAAAAAAAAACTGTTTTTT.

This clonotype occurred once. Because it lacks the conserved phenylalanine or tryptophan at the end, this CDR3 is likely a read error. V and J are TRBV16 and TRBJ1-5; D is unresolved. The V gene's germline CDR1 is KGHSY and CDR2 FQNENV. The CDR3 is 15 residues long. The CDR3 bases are TGTGCCAGCAGCCGAATCGACGCCTTAAATCAGTCCCAGCATTCT. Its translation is CASSRIDALNQSQHS.

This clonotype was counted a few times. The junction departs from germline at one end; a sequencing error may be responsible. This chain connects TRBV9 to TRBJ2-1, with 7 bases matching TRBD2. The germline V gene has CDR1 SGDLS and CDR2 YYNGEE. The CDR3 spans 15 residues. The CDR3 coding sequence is TGTGCCAGCGGCGTCGGGACTAACTATTACAATGAGCAGTTCTTC. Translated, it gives CASGVGTNYYNEQFF.

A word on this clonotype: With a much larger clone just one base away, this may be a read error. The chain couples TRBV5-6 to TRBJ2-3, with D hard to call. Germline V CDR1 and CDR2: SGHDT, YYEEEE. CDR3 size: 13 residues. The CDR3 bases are TGTGTCAGTTTGGTCTACCTAACAGATACGCAGTATTTT. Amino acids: CVSLVYLTDTQYF.

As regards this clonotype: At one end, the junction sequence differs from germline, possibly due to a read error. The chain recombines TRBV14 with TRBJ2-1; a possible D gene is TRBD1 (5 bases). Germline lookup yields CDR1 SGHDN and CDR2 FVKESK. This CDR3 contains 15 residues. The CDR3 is CASTHSNRRADEQFF. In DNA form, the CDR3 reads TGTGCCAGCACCCATTCTAACAGGAGAGCTGATGAGCAATTCTTC.